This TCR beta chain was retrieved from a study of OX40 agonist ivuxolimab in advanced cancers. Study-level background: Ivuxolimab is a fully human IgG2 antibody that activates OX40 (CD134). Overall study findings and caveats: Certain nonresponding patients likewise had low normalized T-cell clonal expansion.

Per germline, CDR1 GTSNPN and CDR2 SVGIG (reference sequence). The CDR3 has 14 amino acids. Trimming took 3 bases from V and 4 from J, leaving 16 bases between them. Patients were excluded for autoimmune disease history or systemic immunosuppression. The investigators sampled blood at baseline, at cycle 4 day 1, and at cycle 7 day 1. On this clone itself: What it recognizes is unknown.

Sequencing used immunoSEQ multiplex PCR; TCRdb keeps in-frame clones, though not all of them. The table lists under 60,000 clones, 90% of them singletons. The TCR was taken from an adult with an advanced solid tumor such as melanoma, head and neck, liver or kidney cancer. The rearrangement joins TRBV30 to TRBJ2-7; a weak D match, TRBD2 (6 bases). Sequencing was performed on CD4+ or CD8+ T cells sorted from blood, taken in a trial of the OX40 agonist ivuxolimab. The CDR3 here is CAWRALGGVYEQYF. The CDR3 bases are TGTGCCTGGAGGGCCTTAGGCGGGGTATACGAGCAGTACTTC.